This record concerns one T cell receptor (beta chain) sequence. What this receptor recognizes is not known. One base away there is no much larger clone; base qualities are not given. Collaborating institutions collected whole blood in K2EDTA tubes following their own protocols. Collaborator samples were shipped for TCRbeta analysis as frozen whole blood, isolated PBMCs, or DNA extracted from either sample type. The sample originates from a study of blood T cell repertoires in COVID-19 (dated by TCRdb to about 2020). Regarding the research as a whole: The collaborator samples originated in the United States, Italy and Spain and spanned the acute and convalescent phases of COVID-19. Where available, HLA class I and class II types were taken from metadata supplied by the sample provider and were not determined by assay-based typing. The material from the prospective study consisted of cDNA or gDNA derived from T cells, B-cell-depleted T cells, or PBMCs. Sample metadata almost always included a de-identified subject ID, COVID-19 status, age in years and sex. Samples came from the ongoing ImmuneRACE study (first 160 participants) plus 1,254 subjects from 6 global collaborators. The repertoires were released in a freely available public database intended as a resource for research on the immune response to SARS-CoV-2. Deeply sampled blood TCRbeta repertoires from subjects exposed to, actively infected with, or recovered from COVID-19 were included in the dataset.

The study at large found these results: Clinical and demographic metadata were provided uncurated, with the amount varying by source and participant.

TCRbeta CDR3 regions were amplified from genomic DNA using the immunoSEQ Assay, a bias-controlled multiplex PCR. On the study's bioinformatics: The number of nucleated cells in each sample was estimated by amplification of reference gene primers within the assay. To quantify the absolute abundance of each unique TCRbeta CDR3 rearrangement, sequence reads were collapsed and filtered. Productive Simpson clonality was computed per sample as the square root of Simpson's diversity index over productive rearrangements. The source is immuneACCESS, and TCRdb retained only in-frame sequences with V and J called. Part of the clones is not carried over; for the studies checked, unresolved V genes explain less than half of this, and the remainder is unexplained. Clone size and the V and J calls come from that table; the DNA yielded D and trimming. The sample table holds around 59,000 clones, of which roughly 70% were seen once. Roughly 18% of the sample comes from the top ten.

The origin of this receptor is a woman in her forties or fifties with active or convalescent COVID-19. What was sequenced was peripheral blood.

The CDR3 is CASSLNGGAYEQYF. Read as DNA, the sequence is TGTGCCAGCAGCTTAAATGGCGGAGCCTACGAGCAGTACTTC. The chain links TRBV13 with TRBJ2-7; no D gene call is confident. V loses 2 bases, J loses 2 bases, and the germline ends lie 10 bases apart. The germline V gene (reference sequence) specifies PRHDT as CDR1 and FYEKMQ as CDR2. Including the terminal cysteine and phenylalanine, the CDR3 comprises 14 residues. This entry keeps only the CDR3 DNA: 42 bases, framed from base 1. Full variable domain (CDR3 extended with the reference TRBV13 and TRBJ2-7 proteins): AAGVIQSPRHLIKEKRETATLKCYPIPRHDTVYWYQQGPGQDPQFLISFYEKMQSDKGSIPDRFSAQQFSDYHSELNMSSLELGDSALYFCASSLNGGAYEQYFGPGTRLTVT.